A selection of T cell receptor beta chains follows, all from one sample in a study of T cell repertoires in cytomegalovirus infection. TCRdb passed the reads through MiXCR, listing each CDR3 protein once. The sample shows approximately 200,000 distinct CDR3 sequences, 20% to 25% of them seen only once. The sequenced material came from CD8+ T cells from PBMCs. Receptor source: a human donor in good health (CMV status not recorded). Some clones in this sample may be carry-over from other donors' samples. CDR3s include the opening cysteine and the closing phenylalanine or tryptophan. D genes are given only for firm matches. Clone size is stated in some rows and not others, as once, few, many or a class when expanded.

V gene,clone size,J gene,D gene,CDR3 length,CDR3 protein,CDR3 DNA
TRBV28,few,TRBJ2-2,NA,17,CASNDFWSVTNTGELFF,TGTGCCAGTAACGATTTTTGGTCAGTTACGAACACCGGGGAGCTGTTTTTT
TRBV20-1,NA,TRBJ2-7,NA,17,CSASKGGRGPNFYEQYF,TGCAGTGCTAGTAAGGGGGGCCGAGGTCCCAACTTCTACGAGCAGTACTTC
TRBV5-4,NA,TRBJ2-6,NA,14,CASSLAVGANVLTF,TGTGCCAGCAGCTTGGCTGTTGGGGCCAACGTCCTGACTTTC
TRBV27,NA,TRBJ2-1,NA,12,CASSLSPNEQFF,TGTGCCAGCAGTTTATCCCCTAATGAGCAGTTCTTC
TRBV6-5,many,TRBJ2-1,TRBD2,15,CASSPLAGGRNEQFF,TGTGCCAGCAGTCCACTAGCGGGGGGGCGCAATGAGCAGTTCTTC
TRBV7-3,many,TRBJ2-7,NA,14,CASSLTESSYEQYF,TGTGCCAGCAGCTTAACGGAGAGCTCCTACGAGCAGTACTTC
TRBV2,NA,TRBJ2-1,TRBD2,15,CASSELAGEENEQFF,TGTGCCAGCAGTGAACTAGCGGGGGAGGAGAATGAGCAGTTCTTC
TRBV7-9,NA,TRBJ2-7,NA,14,CASSPGLGGDEQYF,TGTGCCAGCAGCCCCGGACTAGGGGGAGACGAGCAGTACTTC
TRBV7-2,few,TRBJ2-3,NA,13,CASTPIRADTQYF,TGTGCCAGCACCCCGATCCGGGCAGATACGCAGTATTTT
TRBV12-3/TRBV12-4,few,TRBJ1-2,NA,14,CASRGGDVAYGYTF,TGTGCCAGCAGGGGGGGAGACGTTGCCTATGGCTACACCTTC
TRBV12-5,few,TRBJ1-1,NA,18,CASGLDQISYRADTEAFF,TGTGCTAGTGGTTTGGACCAGATTTCCTACAGGGCGGACACTGAAGCTTTCTTT
TRBV20-1,NA,TRBJ2-1,NA,13,CSARGTTINEQFF,TGCAGTGCTAGAGGGACGACAATCAATGAGCAGTTCTTC
TRBV28,many,TRBJ1-5,NA,14,CASNPGVHHQPQHF,TGTGCCAGCAACCCGGGGGTCCATCATCAGCCCCAGCATTTT